This T cell receptor (beta chain) was identified in a study of control samples from healthy donors and cancer patients. TCRdb's copy holds only in-frame clones and misses some; the assay was immunoSEQ multiplex PCR. The sample contains over 90,000 clones, under 95% of which appear only once. The sequence was collected from a woman between 18 and 30 years old in good health. Source material: blood.

CDR3 protein: CASSMGDRYEQYF. The CDR3 DNA reads TGTGCCAGTAGTATGGGGGACCGCTACGAGCAGTACTTC. The chain carries TRBV19 and TRBJ2-7; perhaps D is TRBD1 or TRBD2 (5 bases each). Looked up from germline, CDR1 is LNHDA and CDR2 is SQIVND (reference sequence). The V gene lost 3 bases and the J gene lost 3 bases, with 9 bases spanning the gap. The CDR3 is 13 amino acids.